One and the same sample provided the 5 T cell receptor beta chains below, sequenced in a study of blood T cell repertoires in COVID-19 (dated by TCRdb to between 2020 and 2021). Library generation was performed with the immunoSEQ multiplex PCR assay. TCRdb took over this immuneACCESS table, retaining in-frame rearrangements with V and J assigned. Such tables are incomplete; in checked studies, under half of the missing clones stem from an unresolved V gene, and the remainder is unexplained. The sample table records tens of thousands of clones; around nine tenths of these occur just once. In total, the top ten clones hold more than 6% of the sample. The sample was peripheral blood. All receptors come from a woman aged 60-70 years with COVID-19, enrolled during active disease.

The rearrangement links TRBV20-1 to TRBJ1-1; D is ambiguous. Germline CDR1 DFQATT, CDR2 SNEGSKA (reference sequence). V was trimmed by 6 bases and J by 5 bases, leaving 10 bases between them. The CDR3 extends over 11 amino acids. In nucleotides, the CDR3 is TGCAGTGCGTTAATACGGACTGAAGCTTTCTTT. It is translated as CSALIRTEAFF.

The chain links TRBV30 to TRBJ1-4, with a possible D match to TRBD1 (6 bases). The V end was cut by 5 bases, the J end by 5 bases, with 6 bases between. Germline CDR1 and CDR2: GTSNPN and SVGIG (reference sequence). This CDR3 is 11 amino acids long. The CDR3 spells CAWGQNEKLFF. The CDR3 nucleotides are TGTGCCTGGGGACAGAATGAAAAACTGTTTTTT.

This clone was observed a few times. The V call is TRBV28, the J call TRBJ1-1, with 7 bases fitting TRBD1. CDR1 MDHEN and CDR2 SYDVKM come from the germline V gene. V shed 6 bases, J shed 3 bases, and the junction held 7 bases outside the gene matches. CDR3 length: 14 residues. CDR3 loop: CASRRQGTYTEAFF. The CDR3 nucleotides read TGTGCCAGCAGGCGACAGGGTACGTACACTGAAGCTTTCTTT. Looking up the rest from reference TRBV28 and TRBJ1-1 gives the full variable domain: DVKVTQSSRYLVKRTGEKVFLECVQDMDHENMFWYRQDPGLGLRLIYFSYDVKMKEKGDIPEGYSVSREKKERFSLILESASTNQTSMYLCASRRQGTYTEAFFGQGTRLTVV.

The V and J genes are TRBV12-3 or TRBV12-4 and TRBJ1-4; unclear D gene. The CDR3 contains 13 residues. V was shortened by 2 bases and J by 7 bases, with 8 bases between the two germline ends. CDR3 in DNA: TGTGCCAGCAGTTTAATAGCGTCTGAAAAACTGTTTTTT. As protein: CASSLIASEKLFF.

The gene calls are TRBV6-5 and TRBJ1-1; unclear D gene. The V end lost 2 bases, the J end lost 1 base, and 8 bases lay between the germline ends. Germline CDR1 reads MNHEY; CDR2 reads SVGAGI. CDR3 size: 14 residues. The CDR3 nucleotides read TGTGCCAGCAGTTACCGGGGAGCGAACACTGAAGCTTTCTTT. Protein: CASSYRGANTEAFF.